What follows is one T cell receptor beta chain and its context. The sample comes from a study of shared clonotypes between healthy human individuals. CDR1 and CDR2 from the germline V gene are SGHTA and FQGTGA. CDR3 length: 15 residues. V lost 2 bases and J 2 bases, leaving 11 bases between the germline ends. The data were produced by immunoSEQ multiplex PCR, yet TCRdb's version contains in-frame clones alone and is incomplete. The sample has over 2 million clones; around 90% are singletons. The sequence came from a man younger than 35 in good health. Some clones in this sample may be carry-over from other donors' samples. Sequenced material: naive CD4+ T cells from PBMCs. The subset was: CD45RA+ positively selected. The chain has TRBV7-3 and TRBJ2-3; D may correspond to TRBD1 or TRBD2 (6 bases each). CDR3: CASSLGGGYTDTQYF. The CDR3 DNA is TGTGCCAGCAGCTTAGGAGGGGGTTACACAGATACGCAGTATTTT.